One sample yielded the 3 T cell receptor beta chains listed below, sequenced in a study of patients and donors after allogeneic stem cell transplantation. TCRdb re-called the RT-PCR reads with MiXCR, one entry per CDR3 protein. Of more than 150,000 distinct CDR3 sequences listed, approximately 41% were seen once; the top ten hold 33%. Sequenced: blood, either unsorted or a sorted T cell fraction (not recorded which). Receptors originate from a human donor who was either an allogeneic HSCT recipient or a stem cell or donor lymphocyte infusion donor (not recorded which). It is not recorded whose cells these are; they may come from a transplant donor.

This clonotype was counted a few times. The chain combines TRBV11-2 with TRBJ1-5; 8 bases fit TRBD1. The CDR3 contains 17 residues. With 4 bases clipped from V and 1 base from J, the junction kept 9 bases outside the gene matches. Germline CDR1 reads SGHAT; CDR2 reads FQNNGV. CDR3 DNA sequence: TGTGCCAGCAGCTCCTCCGGGACAGGAACCAGCAATCAGCCCCAGCATTTT. Its translation: CASSSSGTGTSNQPQHF.

This chain joins TRBV2 and TRBJ2-3; no clear D gene. The germline V gene has CDR1 SNHLY and CDR2 FYNNEI. This CDR3 region has 14 residues. V gave up 3 bases and J gave up 4 bases, with 11 bases separating them. CDR3 amino acids: CASSEGELADTQYF. CDR3 sequence (DNA): TGTGCCAGCAGTGAGGGTGAACTGGCAGATACGCAGTATTTT. The full variable domain, rest sourced from reference TRBV2 and TRBJ2-3, is EPEVTQTPSHQVTQMGQEVILRCVPISNHLYFYWYRQILGQKVEFLVSFYNNEISEKSEIFDDQFSVERPDGSNFTLKIRSTKLEDSAMYFCASSEGELADTQYFGPGTRLTVL.

The chain links TRBV5-5 to TRBJ1-5; a possible D gene is TRBD1 (6 bases). From germline, CDR1 is SGHKS and CDR2 YYEKEE (reference sequence). This CDR3 comprises 14 residues. V lost 2 bases and J lost 7, with 13 bases in between. CDR3 in DNA: TGTGCCAGCAGCTTTTCACAGGGTAGGCAGCCCCAGCATTTT. This gives the protein CASSFSQGRQPQHF.